These 27 T cell receptor beta chains share one sample of origin, sequenced in a study of cytomegalovirus exposure and HLA in healthy donors. Amplification used 60 Vbeta primers and 13 Jbeta primers. Method: immunoSEQ multiplex PCR; TCRdb's copy keeps in-frame clones and lacks some. The data show over 95,000 clones, with about 75% seen just once and roughly an eighth held by the top ten. Sequenced sample: PBMCs. The receptors derive from a woman in her 40s in good health and CMV-seropositive.

CDR3 protein: CASRSTTDTQYF. The DNA for the CDR3 is TGTGCCAGCAGATCGACAACAGATACGCAGTATTTT. The V and J genes are TRBV6-5 and TRBJ2-3, with D hard to call. CDR1 and CDR2 (germline): MNHEY, SVGAGI. The V gene lost 6 bases and the J gene lost 3 bases, with 7 bases spanning the gap. The CDR3 is made up of 12 amino acids.

This clone was seen only a few times. The V and J genes are TRBV11-3 and TRBJ1-1; 9 bases match TRBD1. The CDR3 sequence is 13 residues long. The trim removed 5 bases at V and 4 bases at J, leaving 2 bases unmatched. In germline, CDR1 is SGHNT, CDR2 YENEEA. CDR3: CASSMDRGTEAFF. In DNA, the CDR3 is TGTGCCAGCAGCATGGACAGGGGCACTGAAGCTTTCTTT.

V is TRBV7-9 and J is TRBJ1-1, with a possible D match to TRBD1 (6 bases). CDR3 size: 15 residues. The V gene lost 5 bases and the J gene lost 3 bases, with 16 bases spanning the gap. Germline V gene lookup returns CDR1 SEHNR and CDR2 FQNEAQ (reference sequence). This CDR3 reads CASSLPGDRHTEAFF. The CDR3 DNA follows: TGTGCCAGCAGCCTACCAGGGGACCGGCACACTGAAGCTTTCTTT.

The chain has TRBV4-2 and TRBJ1-1; 7 bases are shared with TRBD1. Germline loops: CDR1 LGHNA, CDR2 YNFKEQ. The CDR3 runs to 15 residues. V was clipped by 4 bases and J by 1 base; unmatched bases: 6. The CDR3 DNA is TGTGCCAGCAGCCCGAGGGACAGTAAGAACACTGAAGCTTTCTTT. Translating it yields CASSPRDSKNTEAFF.

The chain has TRBV2 and TRBJ2-5; TRBD2 agrees at 10 bases. The CDR3 runs 15 residues. Looked up from germline, CDR1 is SNHLY and CDR2 is FYNNEI. The V gene end was trimmed by 6 bases and the J gene end by 5 bases; junction bases not matched to a gene: 9. CDR3: CASRDSGGKFETQYF. In DNA form, the CDR3 reads TGTGCCAGCAGGGATAGCGGGGGGAAATTTGAGACCCAGTACTTC.

This clone was seen only once. J is TRBJ2-5 and V is TRBV18; 9 nucleotides align to TRBD1. The CDR3 has 15 residues. Germline CDR1 is KGHSH and CDR2 is LQKENI. The trim removed 1 base at V and 2 bases at J, leaving 2 bases unmatched. CDR3 sequence reads: CASSPLGQGQETQYF. The DNA of the CDR3 is TGTGCCAGCTCACCACTCGGACAGGGGCAAGAGACCCAGTACTTC.

V and J are TRBV30 and TRBJ1-2, with TRBD1 identical over 10 bases. V gave up 5 bases and J gave up 9 bases; unmatched junction bases: 9. From germline, CDR1 is GTSNPN and CDR2 SVGIG (reference sequence). There are 13 residues in the CDR3. CDR3 sequence reads: CAWEKGQGRSYTF. CDR3 DNA sequence: TGTGCCTGGGAAAAGGGACAGGGGAGGAGCTACACCTTC.

The table lists this clone with a few counts. This chain uses TRBV18 with TRBJ1-5; a weak D match, TRBD1 (5 bases). The CDR3 contains 14 residues. Trimming stripped 1 base from V and 5 bases from J, with 9 bases between. Germline assignment: CDR1 KGHSH and CDR2 LQKENI. The CDR3 region has the DNA TGTGCCAGCTCACCACGGTCCAGGGATCAGCCCCAGCATTTT. This gives the protein CASSPRSRDQPQHF.

V gene TRBV19 combines with J gene TRBJ1-6; no clear D gene. CDR3 length equals 13 residues. Trimming removed 10 bases from V and 6 bases from J, with 13 bases in between. From germline, CDR1 is LNHDA and CDR2 SQIVND (reference sequence). The CDR3 DNA sequence: TGTGCCACCTCGGGGTTGGGTAATTCACCCCTCCACTTT. Protein: CATSGLGNSPLHF.

V and J are TRBV19 and TRBJ1-5; D unresolved. The CDR3 is 13 residues long. Germline CDR1 and CDR2: LNHDA and SQIVND (reference sequence). The germline V and J ends were trimmed by 1 base and 7 bases, with 8 bases remaining between them. As DNA, the CDR3 is TGTGCCAGTAGTATAGGGGGAGAGCAGCCCCAGCATTTT. As protein: CASSIGGEQPQHF.

The chain joins TRBV27 to TRBJ1-5; 7 positions match TRBD1. CDR3 length: 16 residues. Per the germline V gene, CDR1 is MNHEY and CDR2 is SMNVEV (reference sequence). V lost 4 bases and J lost 2; bases outside the gene matches: 8. This CDR3 is CASSSSQGTRNQPQHF. In nucleotides, the CDR3 is TGTGCCAGCAGTTCATCACAGGGGACACGCAATCAGCCCCAGCATTTT.

This clone has only one observation. The chain joins TRBV10-2 to TRBJ1-2, with a weak D call TRBD1 (6 bases). V lost 10 bases, J lost 4 bases, and 16 bases lay in between. Germline lookup yields CDR1 WSHSY and CDR2 SAAADI. The CDR3 sequence is 13 residues long. CDR3 region: CATLRGEVYGYTF. The CDR3 DNA is TGCGCCACCCTCAGGGGAGAAGTCTATGGCTACACCTTC.

The rearrangement uses TRBV7-7 and TRBJ1-1; tentative D call: TRBD1 (6 bases). Germline V gene data show CDR1 as SSHAT and CDR2 as FNYEAQ (reference sequence). V lost 4 bases, J lost 1 base, and 10 bases lay in between. The CDR3 runs to 14 residues. CDR3 in amino acids: CASSSGTSNTEAFF. As DNA, the CDR3 is TGTGCCAGCAGCTCCGGGACATCGAACACTGAAGCTTTCTTT. Drawing the rest from reference TRBV7-7 and TRBJ1-1, the complete variable domain is GAGVSQSPRYKVTKRGQDVTLRCDPISSHATLYWYQQALGQGPEFLTYFNYEAQPDKSGLPSDRFSAERPEGSISTLTIQRTEQRDSAMYRCASSSGTSNTEAFFGQGTRLTVV.

The chain joins TRBV29-1 to TRBJ2-6; D unclear. This CDR3 spans 14 amino acids. Germline assignment: CDR1 SQVTM and CDR2 ANQGSEA. V lost 6 bases, J lost 2 bases, and 11 bases lay in between. CDR3 bases: TGCAGCGTCGCCGACGCGGCTGGGGCCAACGTCCTGACTTTC. Translating it yields CSVADAAGANVLTF.

This clone came up once. The chain is built from TRBV6-1 and TRBJ2-7, with 8 positions matching TRBD1. CDR1 is MNHNS and CDR2 is SASEGT in the germline V gene. With 3 bases clipped from V and 3 bases from J, the junction kept 7 bases outside the gene matches. CDR3 length: 15 amino acids. CDR3 protein: CASSEVGTGYYEQYF. CDR3 nucleotides: TGTGCCAGCAGTGAGGTCGGGACAGGCTACTACGAGCAGTACTTC.

The chain joins TRBV6-5 to TRBJ1-2; 8 bases fit TRBD1. The germline V gene encodes CDR1 MNHEY and CDR2 SVGAGI. V shed 5 bases and J 0 bases; nucleotides not matched to a gene: 2. The CDR3 is made up of 14 amino acids. CDR3: CASSRTGPNYGYTF. Written as DNA, the CDR3 is TGTGCCAGCAGTAGGACAGGGCCTAACTATGGCTACACCTTC.

The table lists this clone with a few counts. The chain recombines TRBV10-3 with TRBJ1-2; TRBD1 matches at 7 bases. V trimming: 4 bases; J trimming: 3 bases; junction bases outside the gene matches: 5. CDR1 ENHRY and CDR2 SYGVKD come from the germline V gene. This CDR3 is built from 14 residues. The CDR3 region is CAISGRGGDYGYTF. CDR3 DNA: TGTGCCATCAGTGGTCGAGGGGGCGACTATGGCTACACCTTC.

This clone was seen more than once but under ten times. The chain recombines TRBV10-3 with TRBJ2-3; 7 bases fit TRBD1. CDR3 length: 13 amino acids. Germline loops: CDR1 ENHRY, CDR2 SYGVKD. Unmatched junction bases numbered 10, after V lost 9 bases and J lost 7 bases. The CDR3 loop reads CAINDRERNTQYF. The CDR3 DNA reads TGTGCCATTAATGACAGGGAGCGAAATACGCAGTATTTT.

This sequence joins TRBV7-2 and TRBJ1-1, with D unresolved. Germline V gene sequence: CDR1 SGHTA, CDR2 FQGNSA. V shed 0 bases and J shed 0 bases, with 2 bases lying between them. The CDR3 consists of 13 residues. DNA of the CDR3: TGTGCCAGCAGCTTAGCCATGAACACTGAAGCTTTCTTT. Translation gives CASSLAMNTEAFF.

The chain has TRBV5-1 and TRBJ2-5; D possibly corresponds to TRBD1 (6 bases). Germline V gene sequence: CDR1 SGHRS, CDR2 YFSETQ. The CDR3 is made up of 15 amino acids. The V end lost 0 bases, the J end lost 2 bases, and 11 bases lay between the germline ends. In DNA form, the CDR3 reads TGCGCCAGCAGCTTGGGGGACATTACTCAAGAGACCCAGTACTTC. Its translation is CASSLGDITQETQYF. Filled out from reference TRBV5-1 and TRBJ2-5, the complete variable domain reads KAGVTQTPRYLIKTRGQQVTLSCSPISGHRSVSWYQQTPGQGLQFLFEYFSETQRNKGNFPGRFSGRQFSNSRSEMNVSTLELGDSALYLCASSLGDITQETQYFGPGTRLLVL.

The chain links TRBV2 to TRBJ2-2; TRBD2 aligns across 10 bases. Germline trimming cut 5 bases from V and 3 bases from J; bases unmatched to any gene: 3. The CDR3 extends over 15 amino acids. Germline CDR1 reads SNHLY; CDR2 reads FYNNEI. For the CDR3, the DNA is TGTGCCAGCAGTTTAGCGGGGGGCTACACCGGGGAGCTGTTTTTT. This sequence encodes CASSLAGGYTGELFF.

CDR3 amino acids: CASSRDKEVTASGANVLTF. DNA for the CDR3: TGCGCCAGCAGCCGAGATAAGGAAGTGACAGCCTCTGGGGCCAACGTCCTGACTTTC. The V call is TRBV4-1, the J call TRBJ2-6; possibly TRBD1 for D (5 bases). The germline V and J ends were trimmed by 4 bases and 0 bases, with 19 bases remaining between them. The CDR3 runs 19 residues. Germline V lookup: CDR1 MGHRA, CDR2 YSYEKL.

A few counts support this clone. The CDR3 protein is CASSSRRGAGNTIYF. The CDR3 bases are TGCGCCAGCAGCTCCCGGCGGGGGGCTGGAAACACCATATATTTT. This chain uses TRBV5-1 with TRBJ1-3; D is possibly TRBD1 (5 bases). V was trimmed by 3 bases and J by 2 bases, leaving 12 bases between them. The CDR3 is made up of 15 amino acids. Germline V gives CDR1 SGHRS, CDR2 YFSETQ. The variable domain in full, with the rest retrieved from reference TRBV5-1 and TRBJ1-3, is KAGVTQTPRYLIKTRGQQVTLSCSPISGHRSVSWYQQTPGQGLQFLFEYFSETQRNKGNFPGRFSGRQFSNSRSEMNVSTLELGDSALYLCASSSRRGAGNTIYFGEGSWLTVV.

The chain recombines TRBV27 with TRBJ2-2; D unresolved. CDR1 is MNHEY, CDR2 SMNVEV, per germline (reference sequence). The V end was cut by 6 bases, the J end by 1 base, with 3 bases between. The CDR3 totals 12 residues. In DNA form, the CDR3 reads TGTGCCAGCAGCGGGAACACCGGGGAGCTGTTTTTT. It codes for CASSGNTGELFF.

The V and J genes are TRBV15 and TRBJ2-3, with 8 bases matching TRBD2. The CDR3 has 16 residues. V gave up 1 base and J gave up 5 bases; unmatched junction bases: 8. Germline CDR1 reads LNHNV; CDR2 reads YYDKDF (reference sequence). CDR3 in amino acids: CATSRGNSGEIDTQYF. CDR3 coding DNA: TGTGCCACCAGCAGAGGGAATAGCGGGGAAATAGATACGCAGTATTTT.

This chain connects TRBV30 to TRBJ2-7; 7 bases are shared with TRBD1. Germline loops: CDR1 GTSNPN, CDR2 SVGIG (reference sequence). After removal of 3 bases from V and 6 bases from J, the junction contained 8 bases not matched to a gene. This CDR3 contains 13 residues. CDR3 sequence (DNA): TGTGCCTGGAGGAGGGTAGGGGGCGGCGAGCAGTACTTC. This codes for CAWRRVGGGEQYF.

CDR3 amino acids: CASSLTQGALEAFF. The CDR3 bases are TGTGCCAGCAGCTTAACGCAGGGCGCCCTAGAAGCTTTCTTT. The chain combines TRBV7-3 with TRBJ1-1, with a possible D match to TRBD1 (5 bases). The CDR3 extends over 14 amino acids. Germline CDR1 reads SGHTA; CDR2 reads FQGTGA. Trimming took off 0 bases at V and 8 bases at J, with 13 bases between the two ends. Supplemented by reference TRBV7-3 and TRBJ1-1, the full variable domain reads GAGVSQTPSNKVTEKGKYVELRCDPISGHTALYWYRQSLGQGPEFLIYFQGTGAADDSGLPNDRFFAVRPEGSVSTLKIQRTERGDSAVYLCASSLTQGALEAFFGQGTRLTVV.